The sequence of this T cell receptor (beta chain) was determined in a study of blood T cell repertoires in COVID-19. For the study at large: The United States, Italy and Spain were the sources of the acute and convalescent COVID-19 samples.

Authors' methods: The authors estimated nucleated cell counts from reference gene primer amplification. Sequenced by immunoSEQ multiplex PCR; TCRdb stores in-frame clones only, minus some. That table is the source of V, J and clone size, and D and trimming were worked out from the DNA. Counted here are roughly 110,000 clones, around 81% occurring once; the ten biggest clones make up 10%. The germline V and J ends were trimmed by 2 bases and 6 bases, with 10 bases remaining between them. The CDR3 has 14 amino acids. Germline CDR1 LNHDA, CDR2 SQIVND (reference sequence). The sample consisted of peripheral blood. The source is a human donor in a cohort sampled during active COVID-19. This chain links TRBV19 with TRBJ2-2; perhaps TRBD1 as D (6 bases). Written as DNA, the CDR3 is TGTGCCAGTAGTATAAAACAGGGACCCGGGGAGCTGTTTTTT. Its translation: CASSIKQGPGELFF.